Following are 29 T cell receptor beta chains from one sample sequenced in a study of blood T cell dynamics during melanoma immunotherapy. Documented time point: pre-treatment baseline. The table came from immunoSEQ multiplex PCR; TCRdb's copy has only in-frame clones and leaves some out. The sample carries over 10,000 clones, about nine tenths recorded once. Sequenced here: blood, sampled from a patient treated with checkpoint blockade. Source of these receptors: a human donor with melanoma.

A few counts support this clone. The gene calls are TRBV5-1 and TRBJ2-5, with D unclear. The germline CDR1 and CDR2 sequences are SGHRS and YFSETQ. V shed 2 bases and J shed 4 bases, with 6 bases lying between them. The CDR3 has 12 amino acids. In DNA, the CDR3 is TGCGCCAGCAGCTTCGCCGGAGAGACCCAGTACTTC. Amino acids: CASSFAGETQYF.

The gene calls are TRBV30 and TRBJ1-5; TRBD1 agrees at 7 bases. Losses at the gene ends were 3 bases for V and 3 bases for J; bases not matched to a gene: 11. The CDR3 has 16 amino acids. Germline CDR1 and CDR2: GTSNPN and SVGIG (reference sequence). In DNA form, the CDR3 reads TGTGCCTGGAGCGACAACAGGGGAGGGTCCAATCAGCCCCAGCATTTT. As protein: CAWSDNRGGSNQPQHF.

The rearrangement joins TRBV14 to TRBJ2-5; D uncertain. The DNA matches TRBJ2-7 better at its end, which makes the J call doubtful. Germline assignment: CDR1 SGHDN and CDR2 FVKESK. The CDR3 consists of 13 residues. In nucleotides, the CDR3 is TGTGCCAGCAGCCAAGGGGATTACTACGAGCAGTACTTC. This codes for CASSQGDYYEQYF.

The CDR3 is CASSNIRVSPGELFF. CDR3 coding DNA: TGTGCCAGCAGCAACATCAGGGTTAGCCCCGGGGAGCTGTTTTTT. The rearrangement uses TRBV5-4 and TRBJ2-2; TRBD1 might be the D (5 bases). The V and J ends lost 4 bases and 6 bases respectively, with 16 bases between them. The CDR3 is 15 amino acids. Germline lookup yields CDR1 SGHNT and CDR2 YYREEE (reference sequence).

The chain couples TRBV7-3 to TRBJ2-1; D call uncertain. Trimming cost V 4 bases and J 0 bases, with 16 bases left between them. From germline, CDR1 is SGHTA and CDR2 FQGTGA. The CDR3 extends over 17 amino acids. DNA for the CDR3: TGTGCCAGCAGCTCCGCTCCCACCCAGAGCTCCTACAATGAGCAGTTCTTC. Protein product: CASSSAPTQSSYNEQFF. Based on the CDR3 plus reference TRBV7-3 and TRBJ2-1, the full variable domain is GAGVSQTPSNKVTEKGKYVELRCDPISGHTALYWYRQSLGQGPEFLIYFQGTGAADDSGLPNDRFFAVRPEGSVSTLKIQRTERGDSAVYLCASSSAPTQSSYNEQFFGPGTRLTVL.

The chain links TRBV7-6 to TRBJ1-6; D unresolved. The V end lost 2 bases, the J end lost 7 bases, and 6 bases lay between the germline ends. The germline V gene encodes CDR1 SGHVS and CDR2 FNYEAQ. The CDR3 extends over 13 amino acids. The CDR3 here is CASSLQTNSPLHF. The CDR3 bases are TGTGCCAGCAGCTTACAGACAAATTCACCCCTCCACTTT.

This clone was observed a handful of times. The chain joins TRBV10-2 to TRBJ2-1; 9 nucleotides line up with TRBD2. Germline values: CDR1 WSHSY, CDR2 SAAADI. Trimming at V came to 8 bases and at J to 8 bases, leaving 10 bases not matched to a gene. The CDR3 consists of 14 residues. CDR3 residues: CASSYSGSTDEQFF. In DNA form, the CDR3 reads TGCGCCAGCTCCTATAGCGGGAGTACCGATGAGCAGTTCTTC.

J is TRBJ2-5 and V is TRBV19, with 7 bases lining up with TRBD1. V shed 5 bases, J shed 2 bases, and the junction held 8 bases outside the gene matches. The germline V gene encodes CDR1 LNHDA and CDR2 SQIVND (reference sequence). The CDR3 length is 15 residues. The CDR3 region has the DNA TGTGCCAGTAGTCAACTCGGGACAGAACAAGAGACCCAGTACTTC. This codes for CASSQLGTEQETQYF. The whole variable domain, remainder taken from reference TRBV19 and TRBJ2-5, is DGGITQSPKYLFRKEGQNVTLSCEQNLNHDAMYWYRQDPGQGLRLIYYSQIVNDFQKGDIAEGYSVSREKKESFPLTVTSAQKNPTAFYLCASSQLGTEQETQYFGPGTRLLVL.

The CDR3 region has the DNA TGTGCCAGCGTCCCCATACTAGCGGGAGATCGGACAGATACGCAGTATTTT. Translated: CASVPILAGDRTDTQYF. The gene calls are TRBV9 and TRBJ2-3, with 11 positions matching TRBD2. The CDR3 is made up of 17 amino acids. J lost 3 bases, V lost 7 bases, and 13 bases had no gene match. Germline lookup yields CDR1 SGDLS and CDR2 YYNGEE.

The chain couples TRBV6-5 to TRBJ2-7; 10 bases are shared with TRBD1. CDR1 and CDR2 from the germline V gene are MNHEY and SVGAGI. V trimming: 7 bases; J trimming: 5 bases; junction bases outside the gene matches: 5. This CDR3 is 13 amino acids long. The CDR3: CASTRQGADEQYF. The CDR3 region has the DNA TGTGCCAGCACTCGACAGGGGGCGGACGAGCAGTACTTC.

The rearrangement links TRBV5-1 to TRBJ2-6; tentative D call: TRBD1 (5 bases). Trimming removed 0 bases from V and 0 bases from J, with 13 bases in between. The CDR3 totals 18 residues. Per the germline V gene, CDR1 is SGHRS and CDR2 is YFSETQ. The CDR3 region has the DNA TGCGCCAGCAGCTTGGAGGCCAGGGTTCACTCTGGGGCCAACGTCCTGACTTTC. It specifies CASSLEARVHSGANVLTF.

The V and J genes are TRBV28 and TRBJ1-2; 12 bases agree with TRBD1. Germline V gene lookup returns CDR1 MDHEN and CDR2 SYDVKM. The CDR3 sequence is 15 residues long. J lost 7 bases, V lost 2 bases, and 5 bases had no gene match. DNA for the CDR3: TGTGCCAGCAGTTTAGGGGGACAGGGGGCCGCTGGCTACACCTTC. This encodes CASSLGGQGAAGYTF.

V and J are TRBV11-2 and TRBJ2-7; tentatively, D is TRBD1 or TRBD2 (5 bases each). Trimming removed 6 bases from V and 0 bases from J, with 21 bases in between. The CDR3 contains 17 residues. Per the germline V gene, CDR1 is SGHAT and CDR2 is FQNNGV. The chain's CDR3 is CASRSSGWAGSSYEQYF. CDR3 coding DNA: TGTGCCAGCAGATCTTCGGGATGGGCAGGGAGCTCCTACGAGCAGTACTTC.

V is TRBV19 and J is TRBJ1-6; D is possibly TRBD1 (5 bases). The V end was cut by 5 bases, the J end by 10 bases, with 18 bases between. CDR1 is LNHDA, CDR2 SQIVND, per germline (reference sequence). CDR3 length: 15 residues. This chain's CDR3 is CASSRPGVVLSPLHF. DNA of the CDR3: TGTGCCAGTAGTCGCCCGGGGGTTGTATTGTCACCCCTCCACTTT. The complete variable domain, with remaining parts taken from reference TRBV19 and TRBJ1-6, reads DGGITQSPKYLFRKEGQNVTLSCEQNLNHDAMYWYRQDPGQGLRLIYYSQIVNDFQKGDIAEGYSVSREKKESFPLTVTSAQKNPTAFYLCASSRPGVVLSPLHFGNGTRLTVT.

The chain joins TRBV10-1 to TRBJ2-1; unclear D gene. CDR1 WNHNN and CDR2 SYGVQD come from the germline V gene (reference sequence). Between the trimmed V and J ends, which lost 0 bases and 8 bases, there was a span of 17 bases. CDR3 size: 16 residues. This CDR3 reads CASSESSAGELDEQFF. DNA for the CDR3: TGCGCCAGCAGTGAGTCGTCGGCAGGAGAGTTGGATGAGCAGTTCTTC.

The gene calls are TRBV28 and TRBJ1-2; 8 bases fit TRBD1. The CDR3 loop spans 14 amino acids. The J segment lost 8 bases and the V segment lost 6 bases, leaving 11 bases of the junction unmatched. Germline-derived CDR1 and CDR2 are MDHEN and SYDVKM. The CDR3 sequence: CASSPLDRGWGYTF. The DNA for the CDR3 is TGTGCCAGCAGCCCGCTCGACAGGGGCTGGGGCTACACCTTC.

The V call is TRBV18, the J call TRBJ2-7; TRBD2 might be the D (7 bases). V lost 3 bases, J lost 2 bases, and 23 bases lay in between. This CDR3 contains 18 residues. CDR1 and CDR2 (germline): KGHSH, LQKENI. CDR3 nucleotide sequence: TGTGCCAGCTCACCGACGGGGGGCGCTTGGGCGGCCCCCTACGAGCAGTACTTC. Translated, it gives CASSPTGGAWAAPYEQYF. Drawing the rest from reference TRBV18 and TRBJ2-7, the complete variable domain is NAGVMQNPRHLVRRRGQEARLRCSPMKGHSHVYWYRQLPEEGLKFMVYLQKENIIDESGMPKERFSAEFPKEGPSILRIQQVVRGDSAAYFCASSPTGGAWAAPYEQYFGPGTRLTVT.

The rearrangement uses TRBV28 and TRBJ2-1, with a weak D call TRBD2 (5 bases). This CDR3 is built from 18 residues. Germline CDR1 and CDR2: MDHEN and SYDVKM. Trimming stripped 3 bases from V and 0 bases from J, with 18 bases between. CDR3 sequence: CASSFLEGPETSYNEQFF. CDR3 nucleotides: TGTGCCAGCAGTTTTTTAGAGGGTCCCGAAACCTCCTACAATGAGCAGTTCTTC.

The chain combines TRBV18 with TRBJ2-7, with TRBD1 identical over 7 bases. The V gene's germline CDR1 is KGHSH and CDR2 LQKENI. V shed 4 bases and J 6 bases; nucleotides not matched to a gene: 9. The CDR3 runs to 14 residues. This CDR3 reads CASSRNRGESEQYF. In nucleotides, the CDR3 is TGTGCCAGCTCACGTAACAGGGGTGAATCCGAGCAGTACTTC.

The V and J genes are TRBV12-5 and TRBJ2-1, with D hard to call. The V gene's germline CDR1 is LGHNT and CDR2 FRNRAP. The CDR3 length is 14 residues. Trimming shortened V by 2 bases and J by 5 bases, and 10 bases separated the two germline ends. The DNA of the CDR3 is TGTGCTAGTGGTTTGTTTCTAGGGCACAATGAGCAGTTCTTC. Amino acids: CASGLFLGHNEQFF.

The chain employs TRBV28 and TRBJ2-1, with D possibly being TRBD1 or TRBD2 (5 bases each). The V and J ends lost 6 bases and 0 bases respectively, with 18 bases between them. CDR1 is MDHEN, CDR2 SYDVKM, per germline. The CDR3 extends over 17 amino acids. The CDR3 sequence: CASRTGARPSSYNEQFF. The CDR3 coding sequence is TGTGCCAGCAGAACCGGGGCCCGTCCCAGCTCCTACAATGAGCAGTTCTTC.

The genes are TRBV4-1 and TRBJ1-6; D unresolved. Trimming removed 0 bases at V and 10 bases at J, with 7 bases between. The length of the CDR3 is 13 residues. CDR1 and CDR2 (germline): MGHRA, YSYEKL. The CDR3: CASSQERASPLHF. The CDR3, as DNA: TGCGCCAGCAGCCAAGAAAGGGCCTCACCCCTCCACTTT.

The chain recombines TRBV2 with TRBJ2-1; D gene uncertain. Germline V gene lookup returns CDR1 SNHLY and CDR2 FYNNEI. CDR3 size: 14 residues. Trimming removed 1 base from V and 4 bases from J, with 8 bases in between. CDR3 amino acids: CASSEESPYNEQFF. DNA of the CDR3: TGTGCCAGCAGTGAAGAGTCCCCTTACAATGAGCAGTTCTTC.

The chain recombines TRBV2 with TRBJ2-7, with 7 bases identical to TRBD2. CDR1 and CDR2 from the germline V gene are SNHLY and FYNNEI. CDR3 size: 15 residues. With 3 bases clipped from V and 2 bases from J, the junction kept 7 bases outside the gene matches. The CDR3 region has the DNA TGTGCCAGCAGTGACGCGCTAGCGGAAACCTACGAGCAGTACTTC. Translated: CASSDALAETYEQYF.

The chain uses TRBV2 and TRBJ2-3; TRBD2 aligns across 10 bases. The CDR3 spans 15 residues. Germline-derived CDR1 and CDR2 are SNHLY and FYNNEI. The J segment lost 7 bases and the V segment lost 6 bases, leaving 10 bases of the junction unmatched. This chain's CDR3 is CASRVRASGRNTQYF. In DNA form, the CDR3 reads TGTGCCAGCAGAGTACGGGCTAGCGGGAGAAATACGCAGTATTTT.

CDR3 region: CSVSGTGASGYTF. The CDR3 DNA sequence: TGCAGCGTAAGTGGGACAGGGGCGTCCGGCTACACCTTC. The gene calls are TRBV29-1 and TRBJ1-2; 10 nucleotides match TRBD1. Germline loops: CDR1 SQVTM, CDR2 ANQGSEA. V lost 6 bases, J lost 8 bases, and 9 bases stayed unmatched. The CDR3 has 13 amino acids.

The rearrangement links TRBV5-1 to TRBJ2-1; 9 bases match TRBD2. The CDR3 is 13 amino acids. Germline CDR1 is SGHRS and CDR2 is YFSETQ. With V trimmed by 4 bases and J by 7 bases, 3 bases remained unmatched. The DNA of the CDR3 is TGCGCCAGCAGCACGGGACTAGCAAATGAGCAGTTCTTC. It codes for CASSTGLANEQFF.

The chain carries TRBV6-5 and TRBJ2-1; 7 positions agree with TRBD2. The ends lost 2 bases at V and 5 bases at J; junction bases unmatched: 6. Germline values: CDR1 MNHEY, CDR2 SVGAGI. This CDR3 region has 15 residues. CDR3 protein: CASSYSGARNNEQFF. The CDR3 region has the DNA TGTGCCAGCAGTTACAGCGGGGCTAGAAACAATGAGCAGTTCTTC.

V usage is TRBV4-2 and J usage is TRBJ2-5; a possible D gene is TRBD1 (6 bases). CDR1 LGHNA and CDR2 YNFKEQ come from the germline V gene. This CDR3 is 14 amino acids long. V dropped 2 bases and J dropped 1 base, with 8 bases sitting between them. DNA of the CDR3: TGTGCCAGCAGCCAACAGGACAGCCAAGAGACCCAGTACTTC. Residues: CASSQQDSQETQYF.